This T cell receptor (beta chain) was obtained from a study of CD8 T cells in Susac syndrome. V was pared by 1 base and J by 3 bases, with 12 bases between. This CDR3 spans 15 amino acids. Per the germline V gene, CDR1 is GTSNPN and CDR2 is SVGIG (reference sequence). Comment on this clonotype: The antigen remains undetermined.

The RNA, about 0.45 to 1 ug, was put through reverse transcription using random hexamers. An immunoSEQ multiplex PCR amplified TCR beta CDR3 over 54 Vbeta and 13 Jbeta. Using its own MiXCR run on the immunoSEQ multiplex PCR reads, TCRdb lists one record per CDR3 protein. The sample contains about 80,000 distinct CDR3 sequences, around 94% of which appear only once. Whole-study results and caveats: It was acknowledged in the study that its TCR sequencing and HLA analysis involved a relatively small number of individuals.

The sequence came from a human donor in good health. The material sequenced was CD8+ T cells from PBMCs. The chain carries TRBV30 and TRBJ2-2; tentative D call: TRBD2 (5 bases). This CDR3 is CAWSGTARDTGELFF. CDR3 in DNA: TGTGCCTGGAGTGGGACCGCGCGGGACACCGGGGAGCTGTTTTTT.